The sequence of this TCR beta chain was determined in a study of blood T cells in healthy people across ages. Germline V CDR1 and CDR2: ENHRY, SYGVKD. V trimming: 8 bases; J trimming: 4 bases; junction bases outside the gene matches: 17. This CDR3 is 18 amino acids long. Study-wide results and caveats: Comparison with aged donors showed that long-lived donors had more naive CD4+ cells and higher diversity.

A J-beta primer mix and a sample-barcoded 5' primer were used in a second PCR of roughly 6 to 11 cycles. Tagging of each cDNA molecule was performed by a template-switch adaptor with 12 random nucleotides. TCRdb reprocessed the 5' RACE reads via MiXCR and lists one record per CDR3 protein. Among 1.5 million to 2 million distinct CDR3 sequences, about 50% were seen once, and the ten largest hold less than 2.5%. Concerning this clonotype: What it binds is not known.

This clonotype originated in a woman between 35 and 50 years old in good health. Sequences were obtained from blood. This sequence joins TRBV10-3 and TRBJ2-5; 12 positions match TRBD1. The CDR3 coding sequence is TGTGCCATCTGTGTGAGTGGGACAGGGGGCGCGGTAGCAGAGACCCAGTACTTC. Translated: CAICVSGTGGAVAETQYF.